Below, one T cell receptor beta chain is given with its context. Germline-derived CDR1 and CDR2 are SGHDT and YYEEEE. The CDR3 totals 16 residues. This sample is drawn from a study of T cells expressing NK-cell markers. Across the whole study: The authors sequenced eight donors, of whom seven were HCMV-seropositive and one was seronegative.

What made the TCR beta cDNA was 5'RACE template switching with UMIs. TCRdb reprocessed the 5' RACE reads, keeping one entry per CDR3 protein, no DNA. The sample yields approximately 380,000 distinct CDR3 sequences, of which the top ten take up under 6.5%. Sequences were obtained from blood T cells: a sorted CD56 or NKG2C T cell subset, CD4+ or CD8+ T cells, or bulk PBMC T cells (not recorded which). This chain uses TRBV5-6 with TRBJ1-6. The receptor's source is a man aged 18-75 years in good health. The CDR3 sequence is CASSQKRGSYNSPLHF.